The 17 T cell receptor beta chains listed next were all sequenced from one sample in a study of control samples from healthy donors and cancer patients. Assay used: immunoSEQ multiplex PCR; TCRdb lists only in-frame clones, some missing. The sample carries 90,000 to 130,000 clones, just under 85% recorded once. Material: blood. These receptors all come from a man younger than 35 in good health.

The chain is built from TRBV12-3 or TRBV12-4 and TRBJ1-1, with TRBD1 as a possible D gene (6 bases). The CDR3 spans 12 residues. V lost 6 bases to trimming and J lost 7 bases, with 12 bases between them. The DNA for the CDR3 is TGTGCCAGCAGAGGATCAGGGGATGAAGCTTTCTTT. Protein product: CASRGSGDEAFF.

The chain couples TRBV2 to TRBJ2-7; no clear D. Germline assignment: CDR1 SNHLY and CDR2 FYNNEI. Between the trimmed V and J ends, which lost 3 bases and 2 bases, there was a span of 11 bases. This CDR3 is built from 14 residues. CDR3 amino acids: CASSDVQFTYEQYV. For the CDR3, the DNA is TGTGCCAGCAGTGACGTACAGTTCACCTACGAGCAGTACGTC.

The chain uses TRBV11-2 and TRBJ2-7, with 7 bases aligning to TRBD1. V shed 7 bases and J 2 bases; nucleotides not matched to a gene: 11. This CDR3 is 15 amino acids long. In germline, CDR1 is SGHAT, CDR2 FQNNGV. For the CDR3, the DNA is TGTGCCAGCAAGATACAGGGGATAGGGCCCTACGAGCAGTACTTC. This translates into CASKIQGIGPYEQYF.

The genes are TRBV6-2 or TRBV6-3 and TRBJ2-7; D may match TRBD1 or TRBD2 (5 bases each). The CDR3 is made up of 13 amino acids. Trimming pared 5 bases from V and 2 bases from J, leaving 10 bases between. The V gene's germline CDR1 is MNHEY and CDR2 SVGEGT. The CDR3, as DNA: TGTGCCAGCAGTCCGGGACGGACCTACGAGCAGTACTTC. Translation gives CASSPGRTYEQYF.

The V and J genes are TRBV12-3 or TRBV12-4 and TRBJ1-2, with D maybe TRBD1 (6 bases). This CDR3 spans 12 amino acids. Trimming pared 10 bases from V and 6 bases from J, leaving 15 bases between. The CDR3 spells CATVGGKDGYTF. CDR3 sequence (DNA): TGTGCCACCGTAGGGGGGAAGGATGGCTACACCTTC.

The chain carries TRBV5-5 and TRBJ1-4; D is unresolved. V gave up 0 bases and J gave up 4 bases, with 10 bases separating them. Per germline, CDR1 SGHKS and CDR2 YYEKEE (reference sequence). The CDR3 spans 15 residues. The CDR3 reads CASSLAGRVNEKLFF. CDR3 DNA sequence: TGTGCCAGCAGCTTGGCGGGCAGAGTTAATGAAAAACTGTTTTTT.

This clone was observed a few times. The same CDR3 is also encoded by other DNA sequences in this sample. The V call is TRBV6-5, the J call TRBJ2-7; D is perhaps TRBD2 (7 bases). The length of the CDR3 is 15 residues. V dropped 6 bases and J dropped 0 bases, with 15 bases sitting between them. CDR1 is MNHEY and CDR2 is SVGAGI in the germline V gene. CDR3 protein: CASRGGGGGSYEQYF. CDR3 in DNA: TGTGCCAGCAGGGGTGGAGGGGGGGGCTCCTACGAGCAGTACTTC.

The chain couples TRBV5-1 to TRBJ2-5; possibly TRBD2 for D (5 bases). CDR3 length equals 12 residues. Germline CDR1 SGHRS, CDR2 YFSETQ. V lost 4 bases, J lost 5 bases, and 9 bases lay in between. The CDR3 sequence is CASSPEGETQYF. The CDR3 region has the DNA TGCGCCAGCAGCCCTGAGGGTGAGACCCAGTACTTC.

The gene calls are TRBV4-2 and TRBJ1-4; the D gene is possibly TRBD1 (6 bases). The V gene lost 3 bases and the J gene lost 5 bases, with 16 bases spanning the gap. This CDR3 has 16 amino acids. Looked up from germline, CDR1 is LGHNA and CDR2 is YNFKEQ. Here the CDR3 reads CASSQAYGGRNEKLFF. The CDR3 DNA reads as TGTGCCAGCAGCCAGGCCTATGGGGGGCGGAATGAAAAACTGTTTTTT.

The chain recombines TRBV3-1 (or the pseudogene TRBV3-2) with TRBJ2-7; tentative D call: TRBD1 (6 bases). The CDR3 is made up of 15 amino acids. From germline, CDR1 is LGHDT and CDR2 YNNKEL (reference sequence). Trimming cost V 4 bases and J 9 bases, with 22 bases left between them. The chain's CDR3 is CASSPTGTTKGGQYF. The CDR3 DNA follows: TGTGCCAGCAGCCCGACTGGGACCACCAAAGGGGGGCAGTACTTC.

The chain couples TRBV7-6 to TRBJ1-6; perhaps TRBD1 as D (6 bases). This CDR3 contains 17 residues. Germline V gene data show CDR1 as SGHVS and CDR2 as FNYEAQ. Between the trimmed V and J ends, which lost 4 bases and 4 bases, there was a span of 17 bases. CDR3 bases: TGTGCCAGCAGCTCCACAGGGTGGGGGGGATATAATTCACCCCTCCACTTT. Amino acid sequence: CASSSTGWGGYNSPLHF.

This clone appeared a few times. This chain connects TRBV3-1 (or the pseudogene TRBV3-2) to TRBJ2-5; D might be TRBD2 (5 bases). This CDR3 has 16 residues. Germline CDR1 reads LGHDT; CDR2 reads YNNKEL (reference sequence). Trimming stripped 4 bases from V and 4 bases from J, with 19 bases between. DNA of the CDR3: TGTGCCAGCAGCCCCCAACTAGGAGCGGCCGGAGAGACCCAGTACTTC. Its translation: CASSPQLGAAGETQYF.

This rearrangement joins TRBV2 to TRBJ2-5, with D perhaps being TRBD1 or TRBD2 (5 bases each). Trimming shortened V by 7 bases and J by 2 bases, and 14 bases separated the two germline ends. CDR1 and CDR2 from the germline V gene are SNHLY and FYNNEI. CDR3 length: 14 residues. In DNA, the CDR3 is TGTGCCAGCACCGGGGACCGAGTACAAGAGACCCAGTACTTC. Protein: CASTGDRVQETQYF.

This chain connects TRBV12-5 to TRBJ2-7; either TRBD1 or TRBD2 may fit D (5 bases each). In germline, CDR1 is LGHNT, CDR2 FRNRAP. V was pared by 6 bases and J by 2 bases, with 20 bases between. CDR3 length equals 16 residues. The chain's CDR3 is CASGYTQGVSPYEQYV. Here the CDR3 DNA reads TGTGCTAGTGGATATACCCAGGGAGTTTCCCCCTACGAGCAGTACGTC.

This chain connects TRBV7-2 to TRBJ1-4; D call uncertain. This CDR3 has 13 amino acids. V was cut by 1 base and J by 8 bases, with 8 bases left in between. CDR1 SGHTA and CDR2 FQGNSA come from the germline V gene. CDR3 sequence: CASSLGGPEKLFF. For the CDR3, the DNA is TGTGCCAGCAGCTTAGGGGGTCCGGAAAAACTGTTTTTT.

V gene TRBV27 combines with J gene TRBJ2-7; 7 bases are shared with TRBD1. After removal of 6 bases from V and 1 base from J, the junction contained 6 bases not matched to a gene. Germline V lookup: CDR1 MNHEY, CDR2 SMNVEV (reference sequence). The CDR3 covers 14 residues. The CDR3 bases are TGTGCCAGCAGCTCCGGGACAGATTCCTACGAGCAGTACTTC. Translating gives CASSSGTDSYEQYF.

V and J are TRBV5-4 and TRBJ2-2, with a weak D call TRBD1 (6 bases). Trimming took off 4 bases at V and 0 bases at J, with 13 bases between the two ends. The germline V gene encodes CDR1 SGHNT and CDR2 YYREEE (reference sequence). The length of the CDR3 is 16 residues. The CDR3: CASSPRTAPNTGELFF. The CDR3 DNA follows: TGTGCCAGCAGCCCCAGGACAGCGCCGAACACCGGGGAGCTGTTTTTT.